The rows below give T cell receptor beta chains drawn from one sample of a study of T cell responses to AZD1222 COVID-19 vaccine. Here immunoSEQ multiplex PCR was the method, and the copy in TCRdb shows in-frame clones only, minus some. The sample carries 150,000 to 250,000 clones, approximately 94% recorded once. The sample consisted of peripheral blood, taken 28 days after the second AZD1222 dose. The origin of the receptors is an adult who received the AZD1222 COVID-19 vaccine. Both conserved end residues are part of each CDR3. Fields, in order: D gene, clone size, V gene, J gene, CDR3 DNA, CDR3 protein. D genes are given only for firm matches. Where a row states a size, it is once, few, many or the class of an expanded clone; other rows omit it.

D: TRBD1
size: NA
V: TRBV18
J: TRBJ1-2
DNA: TGTGCCAGCTCACCTCTACAGGGGGACTATGGCTACACCTTC
CDR3: CASSPLQGDYGYTF

D: NA
size: NA
V: TRBV9
J: TRBJ2-3
DNA: TGTGCCAGCAGCAATAGACCCGGGGATACGCAGTATTTT
CDR3: CASSNRPGDTQYF

D: NA
size: NA
V: TRBV11-2
J: TRBJ2-7
DNA: TGTGCCAGCAGCTTAGGGGGTTTGCTGTACGAGCAGTACTTC
CDR3: CASSLGGLLYEQYF

D: NA
size: NA
V: TRBV6-5
J: TRBJ1-1
DNA: TGTGCCAGCAGTTCCACCCCGACGGCGAACACTGAAGCTTTCTTT
CDR3: CASSSTPTANTEAFF

D: TRBD2
size: NA
V: TRBV9
J: TRBJ2-4
DNA: TGTGCCTGCAATCCGGGGGGCATTCAGTACTTC
CDR3: CACNPGGIQYF

D: NA
size: NA
V: TRBV5-5
J: TRBJ2-7
DNA: TGTGCCAGCAGGGGCAGCTACGGGACGTCTTCCTACGAGCAGTACTTC
CDR3: CASRGSYGTSSYEQYF

D: NA
size: few
V: TRBV19
J: TRBJ2-2
DNA: TGTGCCAGTAGTACGACCTGGAGAAGGGGCCCGAACACCGGGGAGCTGTTTTTT
CDR3: CASSTTWRRGPNTGELFF

D: TRBD1
size: NA
V: TRBV27
J: TRBJ1-1
DNA: TGTGCCAGCAGTTTATTGGCAGGGGGTATAGGGACTGAAGCTTTCTTT
CDR3: CASSLLAGGIGTEAFF

D: TRBD1
size: NA
V: TRBV28
J: TRBJ1-4
DNA: TGTGCCAGCAGGATCAGGGGGGGTTATTTTGAAAAACTGTTTTTT
CDR3: CASRIRGGYFEKLFF

D: TRBD2
size: NA
V: TRBV30
J: TRBJ2-1
DNA: TGTGCCTGGAGTGGGAGTGGGACTAGTAAAGGCAATGAGCAGTTCTTC
CDR3: CAWSGSGTSKGNEQFF

D: NA
size: NA
V: TRBV19
J: TRBJ2-3
DNA: TGTGCCAGTGGGCTCGGGTCCCTAAAAGATACGCAGTATTTT
CDR3: CASGLGSLKDTQYF

D: NA
size: NA
V: TRBV7-9
J: TRBJ1-2
DNA: TGTGCCAGCAGCGCCCGCTCTTCGTACGACTATGGCTACACCTTC
CDR3: CASSARSSYDYGYTF

D: NA
size: NA
V: TRBV10-3
J: TRBJ2-7
DNA: TGTGCCATCAGTGAGTCGGCAGGCCAGGAGCAGTACTTC
CDR3: CAISESAGQEQYF

D: NA
size: NA
V: TRBV15
J: TRBJ2-5
DNA: TGTGCCACCAGCAGAGACCGACTAGGGCGGGAGACCCAGTACTTC
CDR3: CATSRDRLGRETQYF

D: NA
size: NA
V: TRBV7-6
J: TRBJ1-4
DNA: TGTGCCAGCAGCTTAGCGACAGGCTCCAGGGGAAAACTGTTTTTT
CDR3: CASSLATGSRGKLFF

D: TRBD1
size: NA
V: TRBV5-1
J: TRBJ2-7
DNA: TGCGCCAGCAGCACCCGAGGGGACAGCTCCTACGAGCAGTACTTC
CDR3: CASSTRGDSSYEQYF

D: NA
size: NA
V: TRBV5-5
J: TRBJ2-7
DNA: TGTGCCAGCAGCTTGGGATTTTACGAGCAGTACTTC
CDR3: CASSLGFYEQYF

D: TRBD2
size: NA
V: TRBV11-3
J: TRBJ2-7
DNA: TGTGCCAGCAGCCTGCGGGGGGACTCCTACGAGCAGTACTTC
CDR3: CASSLRGDSYEQYF

D: NA
size: once
V: TRBV5-6
J: TRBJ2-2
DNA: TGTGCCAGCAGCTCCGACGGGGTCTTCACCGGGGAGCTGTTTTTT
CDR3: CASSSDGVFTGELFF

D: NA
size: NA
V: TRBV7-3
J: TRBJ1-1
DNA: TGTGCCAGCAGCTCCTCCCAGAACACTGAAGCTTTCTTT
CDR3: CASSSSQNTEAFF

D: NA
size: NA
V: TRBV13
J: TRBJ1-2
DNA: TGTGCCAGCCGTTATTGGGGCGACTATGGCTACACCTTC
CDR3: CASRYWGDYGYTF

D: NA
size: NA
V: TRBV4-3
J: TRBJ1-2
DNA: TGCGCCAGCAGCCAAGGGGGGGTGCTGTCCTATGGCTACACCTTC
CDR3: CASSQGGVLSYGYTF

D: NA
size: NA
V: TRBV5-4
J: TRBJ2-7
DNA: TGTGCCAGCAGCTTGCGGGGCCCCTATCCCGAGCAGTACTTC
CDR3: CASSLRGPYPEQYF

D: NA
size: NA
V: TRBV6-1
J: TRBJ1-6
DNA: TGTGCCAGCAGTGAAAAAGACAGGTCACCCCTCCACTTT
CDR3: CASSEKDRSPLHF

D: NA
size: NA
V: TRBV7-3
J: TRBJ2-2
DNA: TGTGCCAGCAGCTGGGACACCAACACCGGGGAGCTGTTTTTT
CDR3: CASSWDTNTGELFF

D: TRBD1
size: once
V: TRBV27
J: TRBJ1-6
DNA: TGTGCCAGCACCACGACACAGGGGGGTTCACCCCTCCACTTT
CDR3: CASTTTQGGSPLHF

D: TRBD1
size: NA
V: TRBV5-1
J: TRBJ1-1
DNA: TGCGCCAGCAGCATTGGGACAGGGAACACTGAAGCTTTCTTT
CDR3: CASSIGTGNTEAFF

D: NA
size: NA
V: TRBV12-3/TRBV12-4
J: TRBJ1-1
DNA: TGTGCCAGCAGTTTTCCGGAGAACACTGAAGCTTTCTTT
CDR3: CASSFPENTEAFF

D: NA
size: NA
V: TRBV7-2
J: TRBJ1-6
DNA: TGTGCCAGCAGCCAGGGCCGTGGGATTCCGGCCCTCCACTTT
CDR3: CASSQGRGIPALHF

D: NA
size: NA
V: TRBV3-1/TRBV3-2
J: TRBJ1-5
DNA: TGTGCCAGCAGCGCGAAAGCAGTCGGGCGTGGCAATCAGCCCCAGCATTTT
CDR3: CASSAKAVGRGNQPQHF

D: NA
size: NA
V: TRBV13
J: TRBJ2-2
DNA: TGTGCCAGCAGCTATTGGGGTGGGCCAATCGGGGAGCTGTTTTTT
CDR3: CASSYWGGPIGELFF

D: NA
size: NA
V: TRBV6-5
J: TRBJ1-5
DNA: TGTGCCAGCAGTTACGACCCTTCGGGGCCCCAGCATTTT
CDR3: CASSYDPSGPQHF

D: NA
size: NA
V: TRBV2
J: TRBJ1-4
DNA: TGTGCCAGCAGGTTTACAGTGGGCGGTAATGAAAAACTGTTTTTT
CDR3: CASRFTVGGNEKLFF

D: TRBD1
size: NA
V: TRBV18
J: TRBJ1-3
DNA: TGTGCCAGCTCACCAGACAGGGACTCTGGAAACACCATATATTTT
CDR3: CASSPDRDSGNTIYF

D: NA
size: NA
V: TRBV5-4
J: TRBJ1-3
DNA: TGTGCCAGCAGCTTCTTGGCAGGAAACACCATATATTTT
CDR3: CASSFLAGNTIYF

D: TRBD1
size: NA
V: TRBV14
J: TRBJ1-2
DNA: TGTGCCAGCAGCCAAGCAGGGACAGTTGGGACTAACTATGGCTACACCTTC
CDR3: CASSQAGTVGTNYGYTF

D: TRBD2
size: NA
V: TRBV6-5
J: TRBJ2-3
DNA: TGTGCCACCACTAGCGGGGGGCCCGGAGATACGCAGTATTTT
CDR3: CATTSGGPGDTQYF

D: NA
size: NA
V: TRBV6-5
J: TRBJ1-2
DNA: TGTGCCAGCAGGGCGGGAATCCTTAACTATGGCTACACCTTC
CDR3: CASRAGILNYGYTF

D: TRBD1
size: NA
V: TRBV6-5
J: TRBJ1-5
DNA: TGTGCCAGCAGTTACTTACAGGGGGGGCAGCCCCAGCATTTT
CDR3: CASSYLQGGQPQHF

D: NA
size: NA
V: TRBV24-1
J: TRBJ2-5
DNA: TGTGCCACCAGTGCCCAAGAGACCCAGTACTTC
CDR3: CATSAQETQYF

D: NA
size: NA
V: TRBV5-4
J: TRBJ1-4
DNA: TGTGCCAGCAGCTTCTGGGGGTGGGAAAAACTGTTTTTT
CDR3: CASSFWGWEKLFF

D: NA
size: NA
V: TRBV7-8
J: TRBJ1-5
DNA: TGTGCCAGCAGCCCCCGACTGAATCAGCCCCAGCATTTT
CDR3: CASSPRLNQPQHF

D: NA
size: NA
V: TRBV5-1
J: TRBJ2-2
DNA: TGCGCCACACAGACCGCGAACACCGGGGAGCTGTTTTTT
CDR3: CATQTANTGELFF

D: NA
size: NA
V: TRBV5-4
J: TRBJ1-2
DNA: TGTGCCAGCAGCTTGCAGTGGTTCGGCAGAAGGGGGTCGAACTATGGCTACACCTTC
CDR3: CASSLQWFGRRGSNYGYTF

D: NA
size: NA
V: TRBV3-1/TRBV3-2
J: TRBJ1-1
DNA: TGTGCCAGCAGCCAAGGGCGGATAATGAACACTGAAGCTTTCTTT
CDR3: CASSQGRIMNTEAFF

D: NA
size: NA
V: TRBV6-5
J: TRBJ2-7
DNA: TGTGCCAGCAGGCCGGGTCCGGGAATAAACTACGAGCAGTACTTC
CDR3: CASRPGPGINYEQYF

D: NA
size: NA
V: TRBV4-2
J: TRBJ1-4
DNA: TGTGCCAGCAGCCAAATGGGGAATGGGGCAACTAATGAAAAACTGTTTTTT
CDR3: CASSQMGNGATNEKLFF

D: NA
size: NA
V: TRBV6-6
J: TRBJ1-2
DNA: TGTGCCAGCAGCCCCTCCTCTATTATGGGCTACACCTTC
CDR3: CASSPSSIMGYTF

D: NA
size: NA
V: TRBV7-5
J: TRBJ1-6
DNA: TGTGTCAGAAGCCCCGGGACAGGGTGGGATAATTCACCCCTCCACTTT
CDR3: CVRSPGTGWDNSPLHF

D: NA
size: NA
V: TRBV5-1
J: TRBJ2-3
DNA: TGCGCCAGCGCACCCCAGGGAGGCACAGATACGCAGTATTTT
CDR3: CASAPQGGTDTQYF